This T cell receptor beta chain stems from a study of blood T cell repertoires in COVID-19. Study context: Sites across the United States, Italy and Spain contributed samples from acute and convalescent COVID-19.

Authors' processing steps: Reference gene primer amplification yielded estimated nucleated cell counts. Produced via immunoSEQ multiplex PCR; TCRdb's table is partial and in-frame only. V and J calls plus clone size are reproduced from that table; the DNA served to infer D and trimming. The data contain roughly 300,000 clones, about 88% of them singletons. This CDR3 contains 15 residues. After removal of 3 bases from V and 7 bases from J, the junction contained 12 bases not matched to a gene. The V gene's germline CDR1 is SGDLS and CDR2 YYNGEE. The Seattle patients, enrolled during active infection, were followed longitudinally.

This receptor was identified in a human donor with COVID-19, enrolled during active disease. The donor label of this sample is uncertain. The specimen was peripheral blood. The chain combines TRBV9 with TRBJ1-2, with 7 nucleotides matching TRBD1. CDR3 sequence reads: CASSATLGQEGGYTF. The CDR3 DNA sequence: TGTGCCAGCAGCGCCACACTAGGACAGGAAGGTGGCTACACCTTC.